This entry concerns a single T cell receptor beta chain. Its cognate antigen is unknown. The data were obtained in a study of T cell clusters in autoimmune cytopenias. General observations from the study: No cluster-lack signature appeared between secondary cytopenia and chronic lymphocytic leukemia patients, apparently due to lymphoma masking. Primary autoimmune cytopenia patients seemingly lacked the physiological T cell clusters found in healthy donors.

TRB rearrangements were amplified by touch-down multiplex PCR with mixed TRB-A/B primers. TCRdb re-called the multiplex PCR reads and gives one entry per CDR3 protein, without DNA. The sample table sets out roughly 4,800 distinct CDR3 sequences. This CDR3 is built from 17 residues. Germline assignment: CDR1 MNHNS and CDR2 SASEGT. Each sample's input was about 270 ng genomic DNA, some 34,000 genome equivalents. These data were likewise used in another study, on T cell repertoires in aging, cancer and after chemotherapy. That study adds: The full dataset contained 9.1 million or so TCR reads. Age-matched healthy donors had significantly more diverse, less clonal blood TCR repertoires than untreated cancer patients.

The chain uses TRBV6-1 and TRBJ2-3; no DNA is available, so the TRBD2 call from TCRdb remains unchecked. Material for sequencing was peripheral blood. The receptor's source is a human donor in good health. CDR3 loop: CASRWGASGGSTDTQYF.